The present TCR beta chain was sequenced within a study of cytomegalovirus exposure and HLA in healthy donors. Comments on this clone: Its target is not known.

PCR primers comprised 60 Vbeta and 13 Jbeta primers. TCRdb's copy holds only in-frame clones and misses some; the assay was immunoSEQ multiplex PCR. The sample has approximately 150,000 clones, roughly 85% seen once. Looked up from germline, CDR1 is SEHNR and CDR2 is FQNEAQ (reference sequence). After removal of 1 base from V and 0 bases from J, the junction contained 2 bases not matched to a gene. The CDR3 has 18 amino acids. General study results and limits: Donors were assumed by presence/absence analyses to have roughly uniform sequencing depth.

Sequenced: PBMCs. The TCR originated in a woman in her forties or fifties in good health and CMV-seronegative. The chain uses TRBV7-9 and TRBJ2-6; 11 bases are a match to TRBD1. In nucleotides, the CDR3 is TGTGCCAGCAGCTTAGTAGGACAGGGGGCCTCTGGGGCCAACGTCCTGACTTTC. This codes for CASSLVGQGASGANVLTF.